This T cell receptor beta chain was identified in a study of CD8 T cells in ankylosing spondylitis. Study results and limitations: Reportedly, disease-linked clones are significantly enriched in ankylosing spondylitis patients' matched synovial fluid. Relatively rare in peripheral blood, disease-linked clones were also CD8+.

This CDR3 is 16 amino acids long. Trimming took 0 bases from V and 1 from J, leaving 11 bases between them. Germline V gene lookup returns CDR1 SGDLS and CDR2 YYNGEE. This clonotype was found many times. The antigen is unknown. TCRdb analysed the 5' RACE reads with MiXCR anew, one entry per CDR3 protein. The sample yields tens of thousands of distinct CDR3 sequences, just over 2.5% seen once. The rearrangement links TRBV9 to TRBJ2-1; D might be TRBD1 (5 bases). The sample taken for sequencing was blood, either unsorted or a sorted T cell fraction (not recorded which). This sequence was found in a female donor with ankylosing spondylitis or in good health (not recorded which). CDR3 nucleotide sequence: TGTGCCAGCAGCGTAGGAATGGACAAATCCTACAATGAGCAGTTCTTC. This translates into CASSVGMDKSYNEQFF.